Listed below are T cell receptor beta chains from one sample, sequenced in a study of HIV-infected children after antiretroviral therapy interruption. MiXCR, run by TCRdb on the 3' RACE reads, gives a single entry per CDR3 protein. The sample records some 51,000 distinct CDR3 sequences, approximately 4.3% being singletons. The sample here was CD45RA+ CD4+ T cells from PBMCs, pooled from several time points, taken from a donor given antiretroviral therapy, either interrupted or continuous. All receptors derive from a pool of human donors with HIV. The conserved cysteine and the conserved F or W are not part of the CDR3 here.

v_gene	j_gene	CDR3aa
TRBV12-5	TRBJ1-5	ASGLNVGQPQH
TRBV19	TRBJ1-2	ASSMVQPHT
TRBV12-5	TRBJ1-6	ASRNEGSDSPLH
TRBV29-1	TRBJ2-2	SVERYTGELF
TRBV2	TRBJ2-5	ASSEEAGKTQY
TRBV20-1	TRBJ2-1	SARDRRYNEQF
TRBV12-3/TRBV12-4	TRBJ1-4	ASSPIRGTNEKLF
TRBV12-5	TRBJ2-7	ASGSPSGGETYEQY
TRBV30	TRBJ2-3	AWSVHKDTQY
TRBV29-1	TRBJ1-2	SSRDVNYGYT
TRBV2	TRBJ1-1	ASSDGFPLSNTRAF
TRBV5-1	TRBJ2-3	ASTPGLGTDTQY
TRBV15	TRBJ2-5	ATSRDRTGGM
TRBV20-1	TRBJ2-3	SAIGTGTDTQY
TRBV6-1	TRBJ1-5	ASRGTGWSQPQH
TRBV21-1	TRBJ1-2	ASISEPEVDRIYGYT
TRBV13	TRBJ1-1	ASSFRRGANTEAF
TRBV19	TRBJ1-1	ASSTEGGLEAF
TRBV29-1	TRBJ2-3	SARTAGTDTQY
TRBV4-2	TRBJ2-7	ASSQERGDEQY
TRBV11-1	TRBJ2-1	ASANTGAGNEQF
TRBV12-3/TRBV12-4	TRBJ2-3	ASSRDEQGDTQY
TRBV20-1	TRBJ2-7	SAGETGGGAYEQY
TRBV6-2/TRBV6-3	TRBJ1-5	ASTADLSNQPQH
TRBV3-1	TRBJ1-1	ASSQARVDTEAF
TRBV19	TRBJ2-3	ASSTRSSTGGLTDTQY
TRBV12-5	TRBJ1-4	ASGLAQGIDEKLF
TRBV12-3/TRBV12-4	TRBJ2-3	ASRQGGADTQY
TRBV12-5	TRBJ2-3	ASGLGARDTQY
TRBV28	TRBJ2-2	ASTVRGGELF
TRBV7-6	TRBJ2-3	ASSSMVGGAGTDTQY
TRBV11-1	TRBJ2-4	ASSSLTGAQNTLY
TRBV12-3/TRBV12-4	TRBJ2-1	ASSHQGGGYNEQF
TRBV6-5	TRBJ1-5	ASSFGYGNQPQH
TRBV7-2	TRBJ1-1	ASSYKGTANTEAF
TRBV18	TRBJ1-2	ASSPSGGAGGYT
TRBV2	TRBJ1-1	ASSPLGTGTNTEAF
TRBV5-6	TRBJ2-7	ASSLEPGVVSEQY
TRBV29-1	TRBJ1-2	SVGAYEDGYT
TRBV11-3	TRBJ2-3	ASSFIRDFPADTQY
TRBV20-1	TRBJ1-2	SANQGAGGAYGYT
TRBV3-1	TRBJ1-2	ASSQGGTGVYGYT
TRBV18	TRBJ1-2	ASSPIEANYGYT
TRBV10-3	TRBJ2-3	AIRSLEGTDTQY